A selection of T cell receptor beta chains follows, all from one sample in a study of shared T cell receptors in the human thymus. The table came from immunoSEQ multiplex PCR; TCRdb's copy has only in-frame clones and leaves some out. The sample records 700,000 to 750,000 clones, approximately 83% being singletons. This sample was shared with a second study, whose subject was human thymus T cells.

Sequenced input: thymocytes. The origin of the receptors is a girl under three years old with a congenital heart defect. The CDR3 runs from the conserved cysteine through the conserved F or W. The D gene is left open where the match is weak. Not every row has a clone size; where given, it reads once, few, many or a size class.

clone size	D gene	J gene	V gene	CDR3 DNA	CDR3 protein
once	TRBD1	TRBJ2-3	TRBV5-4	TGTGCCAGCAGGGCGGGACAGGGTATAGATACGCAGTATTTT	CASRAGQGIDTQYF
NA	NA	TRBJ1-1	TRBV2	TGTGCCAGCCGCACCGGGACACTAGCTTTCTTT	CASRTGTLAFF
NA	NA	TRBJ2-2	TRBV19	TGTGCCACCGGGACATTTGCGAACACCGGGGAGCTGTTTTTT	CATGTFANTGELFF
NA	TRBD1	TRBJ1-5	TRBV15	TGTGCCACCAGCAGAGATGGGCTGGGACAGGGAGCCTGGGGGGGCGATCAGCCCCAGCATTTT	CATSRDGLGQGAWGGDQPQHF
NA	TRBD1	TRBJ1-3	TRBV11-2	TGTGCCAGCAGCTTAGATCCGCAGGGGGCGTCATCACCCTCGGGAAACACCATATATTTT	CASSLDPQGASSPSGNTIYF
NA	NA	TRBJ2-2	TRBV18	TGTGCCAGCTCACCACCAGGGGCCACCGGGGAGCTGTTTTTT	CASSPPGATGELFF
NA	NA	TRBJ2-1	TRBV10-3	TGTGCCATCAGTCGTCGTGGCGGGGCAGGGGAGCAGTTCTTC	CAISRRGGAGEQFF
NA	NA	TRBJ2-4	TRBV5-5	TGTGCCAGCAGCGAGCGCAGGGATTTGGCCAAAAACATTCAGTACTTC	CASSERRDLAKNIQYF
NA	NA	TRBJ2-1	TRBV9	TGTGCCAGCAGCGTAGTAGGGGGGGAGAGCTCCTACAATGAGCAGTTCTTC	CASSVVGGESSYNEQFF
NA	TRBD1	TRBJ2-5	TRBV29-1	TGCAGCGTTGATGGTTCATGGGACAGGGGAAAAGAGACCCAGTACTTC	CSVDGSWDRGKETQYF
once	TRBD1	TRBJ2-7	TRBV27	TGTGCCAGCAGGGGGACCGGGACAGCCTCCTACGAGCAGTACTTC	CASRGTGTASYEQYF
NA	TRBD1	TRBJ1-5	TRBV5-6	TGTGCCAGCAGCATCGGGACAGCGGATCAGCCCCAGCATTTT	CASSIGTADQPQHF
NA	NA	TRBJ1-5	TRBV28	TGTGCCAGCAAGCCCAGAAGCCAGGGTAAGCCCCAGCATTTT	CASKPRSQGKPQHF
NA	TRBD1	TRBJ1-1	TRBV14	TGTGCCAGCAGCCAACTTCCCGGGACAGGGCGATTGACTGAAGCTTTCTTT	CASSQLPGTGRLTEAFF
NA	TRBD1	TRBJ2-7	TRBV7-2	TGTGCCAGCAGCTTACTTAGGGACAGGGTTCACGAGCAGTACTTC	CASSLLRDRVHEQYF
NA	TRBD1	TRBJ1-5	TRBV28	TGTGCCAGCAGACTTCTCAGACAGGGGTTAATAGTCAATCAGCCCCAGCATTTT	CASRLLRQGLIVNQPQHF
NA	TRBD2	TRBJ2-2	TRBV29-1	TGCAGCGTCCTCACAGGAGAGAGGAGGATCGGGACTAGCGGGGGGGGCACCGGGGAGCTGTTTTTT	CSVLTGERRIGTSGGGTGELFF
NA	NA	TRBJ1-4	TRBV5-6	TGTGCCAGCAGCTTGACGGGCAGGGCTGATGAAAAACTGTTTTTT	CASSLTGRADEKLFF
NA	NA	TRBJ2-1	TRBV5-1	TGCGCCAGCAGCGAACGGACAGCCTACAATGAGCAGTTCTTC	CASSERTAYNEQFF
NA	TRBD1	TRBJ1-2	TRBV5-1	TGCGCCAGCACCCCCGTTACAGGGGTGATCTATGGCTACACCTTC	CASTPVTGVIYGYTF
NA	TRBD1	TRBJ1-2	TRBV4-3	TGCGCCAGCAGCCAAGTTCAGGGGGGAGCATATGGCTACACCTTC	CASSQVQGGAYGYTF
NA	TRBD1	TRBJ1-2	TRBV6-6	TGTGCCAGCGACCTAACAGGGGCGATTAACTATGGCTACACCTTC	CASDLTGAINYGYTF
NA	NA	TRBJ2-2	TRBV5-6	TGTGCCAGCAGCTTAAGGGGTCCCGGGGAGCTGTTTTTT	CASSLRGPGELFF
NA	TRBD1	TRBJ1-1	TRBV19	TGTGCCAGCCGTTCGACAGGGATAAACACTGAAGCTTTCTTT	CASRSTGINTEAFF
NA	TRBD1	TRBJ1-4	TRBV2	TGTGCCAGCAGAGGTCCGAACCCCGGGACAGGGGAGGAAAAACTGTTTTTT	CASRGPNPGTGEEKLFF
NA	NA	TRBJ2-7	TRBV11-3	TGTGCCAGCAGAAATCCGACGATTCCGGGCGAGCAGTACTTC	CASRNPTIPGEQYF
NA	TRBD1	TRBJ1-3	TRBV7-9	TGTGCCAGCAGCCATACCGGGACAGGGGGAAACACCATATATTTT	CASSHTGTGGNTIYF
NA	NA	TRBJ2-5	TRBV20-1	TGCAGTGCTAGGGAGGGAGAGACCCAGTACTTC	CSAREGETQYF
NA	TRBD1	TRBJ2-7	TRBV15	TGTGCCACCAGCAGAGATCTATTACCCCTCAGGACAGGGGAATACGAGCAGTACTTC	CATSRDLLPLRTGEYEQYF
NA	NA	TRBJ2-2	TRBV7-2	TGTGCCAGCAGCCCCTCTGAAGGCAGGCGGGTGAACACCGGGGAGCTGTTTTTT	CASSPSEGRRVNTGELFF
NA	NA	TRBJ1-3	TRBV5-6	TGTGCCAGCAGCCCCCGGGTTGGAGACCACTCTGGAAACACCATATATTTT	CASSPRVGDHSGNTIYF
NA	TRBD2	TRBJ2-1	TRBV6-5	TGTGCCAGCAGTAAGACTAGCGGTGACGTGGGTGAGCAGTTCTTC	CASSKTSGDVGEQFF
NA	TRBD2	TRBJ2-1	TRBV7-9	TGTGCCAGCAGCTTAGATCAGCGGGGGGTTGTCAATGAGCAGTTCTTC	CASSLDQRGVVNEQFF
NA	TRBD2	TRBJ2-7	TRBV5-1	TGCGCCAGCAGCTTGTTAGCGGGGCCTGCCTACGAGCAGTACTTC	CASSLLAGPAYEQYF
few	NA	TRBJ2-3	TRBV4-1	TGCGCCAGCAGCCAAGAGGGGGGGCCTAGCCGGTACACAGATACGCAGTATTTT	CASSQEGGPSRYTDTQYF
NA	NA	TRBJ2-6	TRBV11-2	TGTGCCAGCAGCTTAGATCGGGGGGGATGGAGGGGGCCTGGGGCCAACGTCCTGACTTTC	CASSLDRGGWRGPGANVLTF
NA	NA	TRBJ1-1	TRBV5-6	TGTGCCAGCAGCCGAACAACCCAGGCCGGGGGTGACGCTTTCTTT	CASSRTTQAGGDAFF
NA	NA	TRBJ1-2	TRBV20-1	TGCAGTGCTAGCCTATACACCTTC	CSASLYTF
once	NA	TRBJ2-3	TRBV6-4	TGTGCCAGCAGTCCTTACCCATCCGGACTGGCCAGCACAGATACGCAGTATTTT	CASSPYPSGLASTDTQYF
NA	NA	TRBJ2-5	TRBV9	TGTGCCAGCAGCATCGATACAGACCTAGAGACCCAGTACTTC	CASSIDTDLETQYF
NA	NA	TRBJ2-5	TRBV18	TGTGCCAGCTCACTCGGGACACCTCAAGAGACCCAGTACTTC	CASSLGTPQETQYF
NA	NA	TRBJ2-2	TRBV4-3	TGCGCCAGCAGCCAATGGAGCAGGAACACCGGGGAGCTGTTTTTT	CASSQWSRNTGELFF
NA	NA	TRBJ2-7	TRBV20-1	TGCAGTGCTAGTAACGGCGAGCAGTACTTC	CSASNGEQYF
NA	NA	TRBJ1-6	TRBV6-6	TGTGCCAGCAGTCGAACAGAATATAATTCACCCCTCCACTTT	CASSRTEYNSPLHF
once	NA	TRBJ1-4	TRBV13	TGTGCCAGCAGCTTAAAACAGTTTAATGAAAAACTGTTTTTT	CASSLKQFNEKLFF
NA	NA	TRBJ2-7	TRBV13	TGTGCCAGCAGCTTAGTCCAGGGGTTCTTTCCCGAGCAGTACTTC	CASSLVQGFFPEQYF
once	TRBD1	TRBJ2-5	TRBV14	TGTGCCAGCAGCCAGGCATGGACAGGCACGAACCAAGAGACCCAGTACTTC	CASSQAWTGTNQETQYF
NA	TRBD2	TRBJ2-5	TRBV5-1	TGCGCCAGCAGCTTTACCGGGGGGACGTACCAAGAGACCCAGTACTTC	CASSFTGGTYQETQYF
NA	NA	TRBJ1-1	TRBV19	TGTGCCAGTAGAGAACTGCGCGGAGAAACTTTCTTT	CASRELRGETFF
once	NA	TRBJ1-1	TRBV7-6	TGTGCCAGCAGCCCCGGACAGACTACCGAGACCATGAACACTGAAGCTTTCTTT	CASSPGQTTETMNTEAFF
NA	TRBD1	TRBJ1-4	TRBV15	TGTGCCACCAGCGGCCGAACTAAGACAGGGGAGGAAGAAAAACTGTTTTTT	CATSGRTKTGEEEKLFF
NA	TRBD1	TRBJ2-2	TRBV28	TGTGCCAGCAGTTTGAAGGGGGCGCTTAACACCGGGGAGCTGTTTTTT	CASSLKGALNTGELFF
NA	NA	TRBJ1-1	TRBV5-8	TGTGCCAGCAGCTACAGGTGGTCCACTGAAGCTTTCTTT	CASSYRWSTEAFF
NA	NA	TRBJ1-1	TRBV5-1	TGCGCCAGCAGGGGCGGGGGTCATGAAGCTTTCTTT	CASRGGGHEAFF